This entry features one TCR beta chain sequence. The entry originates in a study of PD-L1 blockade in urothelial cancer. Study context: Bladder-origin urothelial cancer in males covered about 90% of the 29 patients. Individuals in the cohort had been given 0 to 3 earlier chemotherapy regimens.

Time point: pretreatment peripheral blood. Assay: immunoSEQ multiplex PCR; the TCRdb copy retains only in-frame clones and omits some. The sample holds under 95,000 clones, around 84% seen once. The trim removed 5 bases at V and 0 bases at J, leaving 8 bases unmatched. Germline V gene sequence: CDR1 MNHEY, CDR2 SMNVEV (reference sequence). The CDR3 contains 16 residues. The sequencing here drew on PBMCs, taken around atezolizumab (anti-PD-L1) treatment. The sequence came from a woman aged 70-85 years with urothelial cancer. The rearrangement uses TRBV27 and TRBJ2-3; TRBD2 matches at 7 bases. CDR3 DNA: TGTGCCAGCAGTCGCTGGACTAGTCTGAGCACAGATACGCAGTATTTT. Its protein is CASSRWTSLSTDTQYF.